A selection of T cell receptor beta chains follows, all from one sample in a study of cytotoxic CD8 clonotypes in ibrutinib-treated CLL. The method was immunoSEQ multiplex PCR; TCRdb's version includes in-frame clones alone and lacks a portion of them. The sample consists of 80,000 to 95,000 clones, 79% of them appearing once. Sequencing was performed on PBMCs, taken after 12 months of ibrutinib treatment. These receptors came from a human donor with chronic lymphocytic leukemia. Each CDR3 is given with its conserved first and last residue. D genes are given only for firm matches. Clone size is not always given. Where it is, it says once, few, many or a class for expanded clones.

TRBD1	TRBJ2-7	NA	TRBV2	TGTGCCAGCCAGGTTTATGGGACAGGGCCAAACGAGCAGTACTTC	CASQVYGTGPNEQYF
TRBD2	TRBJ2-1	NA	TRBV4-3	TGCGCCAGCAGCCAAGATCTGGCGGGGGTGGAGCAGTTCTTC	CASSQDLAGVEQFF
NA	TRBJ2-7	NA	TRBV7-2	TGTGCCAGCAGCTTAGGGGTAGGCAACTCCTACGAGCAGTACTTC	CASSLGVGNSYEQYF
NA	TRBJ2-2	NA	TRBV7-7	TGTGCTAGCAGCCCCCACCCGGCGGGCCGCCTCACCGGGGAGCTGTTTTTT	CASSPHPAGRLTGELFF
TRBD1	TRBJ1-6	NA	TRBV30	TGTGCCTGGAGTCCAGGGGGCGGTAATTCACCCCTCCACTTT	CAWSPGGGNSPLHF
NA	TRBJ2-5	NA	TRBV29-1	TGCAGCACCCTGGTGGAGACCCAGTACTTC	CSTLVETQYF
NA	TRBJ1-2	NA	TRBV10-3	TGTGCCATCGCCGAGGGCCCAAACTATGGCTACACCTTC	CAIAEGPNYGYTF
TRBD1	TRBJ2-7	NA	TRBV6-1	TGTGCCAGCAGCCGACAGGGGCTTACCTACGAGCAGTACTTC	CASSRQGLTYEQYF
NA	TRBJ2-1	few	TRBV6-5	TGTGCCAGCAGGAGGGGATTGAGCTCCTACAATGAGCAGTTCTTC	CASRRGLSSYNEQFF
NA	TRBJ1-3	NA	TRBV19	TGTGCCAGTAGTAGCTCTTCCGGCTCTGGAAACACCATATATTTT	CASSSSSGSGNTIYF
NA	TRBJ2-7	NA	TRBV7-8	TGTGCCAGCAGCTTAGCGCGGTTGAACTACGAGCAGTACTTC	CASSLARLNYEQYF
TRBD2	TRBJ2-3	NA	TRBV4-2	TGTGCCAGCAGCCAAGACCAGGCGGCGGGGGGGAGTACGCAGTATTTT	CASSQDQAAGGSTQYF
TRBD2	TRBJ2-1	NA	TRBV11-2	TGTGCCAGCAGCTGGGTTAGCGGGGGTTCCTACAATGAGCAGTTCTTC	CASSWVSGGSYNEQFF
TRBD1	TRBJ1-5	few	TRBV19	TGTGCCAGTAGCCCCCAGACAGGGCGGAGGGGGTATAGCAATCAGCCCCAGCATTTT	CASSPQTGRRGYSNQPQHF
NA	TRBJ2-3	NA	TRBV5-1	TGCGCCAGCAGGACTGAAGCGACAGATACGCAGTATTTT	CASRTEATDTQYF
NA	TRBJ1-5	many	TRBV19	TGTGCCAGTAGTATAGCCTCGCACCGGCAGCCCCAGCATTTT	CASSIASHRQPQHF
NA	TRBJ1-2	NA	TRBV6-1	TGTGCCAGCAGTGAAAGTAGGGGCTATGGCTACACCTTC	CASSESRGYGYTF
NA	TRBJ2-7	NA	TRBV20-1	TGCAGTGCTAGATTCCACGAGCAGTACTTC	CSARFHEQYF
NA	TRBJ2-5	NA	TRBV12-5	TGTGCTAGTGGTTTGGTACGGTACCAAGAGACCCAGTACTTC	CASGLVRYQETQYF
NA	TRBJ2-1	NA	TRBV7-2	TGTGCCAGCAGCTTAGGGGCGGTTGGGTATGAGCAGTTCTTC	CASSLGAVGYEQFF
TRBD1	TRBJ2-1	NA	TRBV2	TGTGCCAGCAGTGTACGCCCCGGGACAGGGAATCGCAATGAGCAGTTCTTC	CASSVRPGTGNRNEQFF
NA	TRBJ2-7	NA	TRBV7-2	TGTGCCAGCAGCCCGTCGGGATACGAGCAGTACTTC	CASSPSGYEQYF
NA	TRBJ1-3	NA	TRBV4-3	TGCGCCAGCAGCCAAGACTGGTCGGACTCTGGAAACACCATATATTTT	CASSQDWSDSGNTIYF
TRBD1	TRBJ2-5	NA	TRBV29-1	TGCAGCGTTGACCCCGACAGGGGCGCTGGGACCCAGTACTTC	CSVDPDRGAGTQYF
TRBD2	TRBJ2-5	NA	TRBV7-7	TGTGCCAGCAGCCCCATAGGGGTGGGAGGGGAGACCCAGTACTTC	CASSPIGVGGETQYF
NA	TRBJ1-1	NA	TRBV5-1	TGCGCCAGCAGCTTGGACCACACTGAAGCTTTCTTT	CASSLDHTEAFF
NA	TRBJ2-7	NA	TRBV21-1	TGTGCCAGCAGCAAAGGACTAGCGGGAGTTTACGAGCAGTACTTC	CASSKGLAGVYEQYF
NA	TRBJ2-7	NA	TRBV4-3	TGCGCCAGCAGCCAAGTCGGGGCGGGCGAGCAGTACTTC	CASSQVGAGEQYF
NA	TRBJ2-1	NA	TRBV6-6	TGTGCCAGCGAAGGAGGAGGGTACAATGAGCAGTTCTTC	CASEGGGYNEQFF
NA	TRBJ1-6	once	TRBV7-9	TGTGCCAGCAGCCGATTAGCGGTTTCACCCCTCCACTTT	CASSRLAVSPLHF
NA	TRBJ1-1	many	TRBV6-5	TGTGCCAGCTCGCGGCAGGCCAACACTGAAGCTTTCTTT	CASSRQANTEAFF
TRBD2	TRBJ2-3	NA	TRBV27	TGTGCCAGCAGTTTAGGAAGCGGGATAAGCACAGATACGCAGTATTTT	CASSLGSGISTDTQYF
NA	TRBJ1-5	NA	TRBV5-1	TGCGCCAGCAGCTTGGGGGGGCTTAATCAGCCCCAGCATTTT	CASSLGGLNQPQHF
NA	TRBJ2-7	once	TRBV4-2	TGTGCCAGCAGCCAAGTTGGGGGGCAGGGGGCCTACGAGCAGTACTTC	CASSQVGGQGAYEQYF
TRBD1	TRBJ2-3	NA	TRBV7-2	TGTGCCAGCAGCTCCCGGCCCCGCGGACAGGAACGAGAGTATTTT	CASSSRPRGQEREYF
NA	TRBJ2-4	NA	TRBV5-1	TGCGCCAGCAGCTACATGGGACAAGGGGAAAACATTCAGTACTTC	CASSYMGQGENIQYF
NA	TRBJ2-3	NA	TRBV7-3	TGTGCCAGCAGCTTAGATGGGGGGCTCACAGATACGCAGTATTTT	CASSLDGGLTDTQYF
NA	TRBJ1-2	NA	TRBV18	TGTGCCAGCTCACCACTTAATGACTATGGCTACACCTTC	CASSPLNDYGYTF
NA	TRBJ2-5	once	TRBV27	TGTGCCAGCAGTTTAGCGCACCAAGAGACCCAGTACTTC	CASSLAHQETQYF
NA	TRBJ1-6	NA	TRBV18	TGTGCCAGCTCACCAGGTCTGGCAGGAGCCAATTCACCCCTCCACTTT	CASSPGLAGANSPLHF
TRBD2	TRBJ2-3	NA	TRBV7-2	TGTGCCAGCAGCACGCGACTAGCGGGGGGGGGAGATACGCAGTATTTT	CASSTRLAGGGDTQYF
NA	TRBJ2-3	NA	TRBV6-5	TGTGCCAGCACTCGGGGGGCACCAAACACAGATACGCAGTATTTT	CASTRGAPNTDTQYF
NA	TRBJ2-2	NA	TRBV18	TGTGCCAGCTCACGCTCCCCCCCCGGGAACACCGGGGAGCTGTTTTTT	CASSRSPPGNTGELFF
NA	TRBJ1-1	NA	TRBV19	TGTGCCAGTAGTACCCGCGGGGGGAACACTGAAGCTTTCTTT	CASSTRGGNTEAFF
NA	TRBJ2-5	NA	TRBV7-2	TGTGCCAGCAGCCCAGAGGGTTCGGGGGGCAGGGAGACCCAGTACTTC	CASSPEGSGGRETQYF
NA	TRBJ2-6	NA	TRBV5-4	TGTGCCAGCAGCTGGGGGCGCCAAGGTCCGATCGGGGCCAACGTCCTGACTTTC	CASSWGRQGPIGANVLTF
NA	TRBJ2-5	NA	TRBV21-1	TGTGCCAGCAGCAGAGGGACAGGGGGAAACCAAGAGACCCAGTACTTC	CASSRGTGGNQETQYF
NA	TRBJ2-7	once	TRBV4-2	TGTGCCAGCAGCCAAGAATGGGGAGGGGGAGAGCAGTACTTC	CASSQEWGGGEQYF
NA	TRBJ1-4	NA	TRBV7-9	TGTGCCAGCAGCCCGGGTCTGTTTGTGGGTGAAAAACTGTTTTTT	CASSPGLFVGEKLFF
NA	TRBJ1-6	NA	TRBV6-5	TGTGCCAGCAGTTACTTTGGCAGGGTCGCATCACCCCTCCACTTT	CASSYFGRVASPLHF
NA	TRBJ1-1	NA	TRBV5-5	TGTGCCAGCAGCTTGGTATGGGACCTCCAGGGAGGAACTGAAGCTTTCTTT	CASSLVWDLQGGTEAFF
NA	TRBJ1-1	NA	TRBV4-3	TGCGCCAGCAGCCAATTGCGGGACACTGAAGCTTTCTTT	CASSQLRDTEAFF
TRBD1	TRBJ1-5	once	TRBV4-3	TGCGCCAGCAGCCCGCGCAGGGGGCCCGGCGGGCCCCAGCATTTT	CASSPRRGPGGPQHF
NA	TRBJ2-5	NA	TRBV7-3	TGTGCCAGCAGCACCAGAGGGGGGCAAGAGACCCAGTACTTC	CASSTRGGQETQYF